The 27 T cell receptor beta chains below come from one sample, sequenced in a study of post-analysis software for immune sequencing data. Unique molecular identifiers were carried by the TCR beta cDNA libraries. In TCRdb, the PCR reads were re-called with MiXCR into one record per CDR3 protein. The sample shows about 460,000 distinct CDR3 sequences, approximately 46% of them seen only once. Their specific antigens are unknown. Notes on the study in general: In patients, TRBV5-6, TRBV5-1 and TRBV20-1 belonged to about five TRBV segments found more frequently than in controls.

Source material: blood. These receptors all come from a girl between 10 and 17 years old with multiple sclerosis.

The chain employs TRBV7-2 and TRBJ2-7; the match to TRBD1 covers 8 bases. Trimming removed 4 bases from V and 0 bases from J; junction bases left unmatched: 14. The CDR3 spans 18 residues. Germline CDR1 and CDR2: SGHTA and FQGNSA. CDR3 amino acids: CASSSGAGGRPSSYEQYF. CDR3 bases: TGTGCCAGCAGCTCAGGTGCAGGGGGCCGACCTAGCTCCTACGAGCAGTACTTC. The full variable domain, with the rest looked up from reference TRBV7-2 and TRBJ2-7, is GAGVSQSPSNKVTEKGKDVELRCDPISGHTALYWYRQSLGQGLEFLIYFQGNSAPDKSGLPSDRFSAERTGGSVSTLTIQRTQQEDSAVYLCASSSGAGGRPSSYEQYFGPGTRLTVT.

The CDR3 sequence: CASSAISSYNEQFF. CDR3 DNA sequence: TGTGCCAGCAGTGCCATTAGCTCCTACAATGAGCAGTTCTTC. The J gene is TRBJ2-1, the V gene TRBV28; the D is unclear. CDR1 MDHEN and CDR2 SYDVKM come from the germline V gene. V was shortened by 5 bases and J by 0 bases, with 8 bases between the two germline ends. The CDR3 length is 14 residues. Using reference TRBV28 and TRBJ2-1 for the parts outside the CDR3, the full variable domain is DVKVTQSSRYLVKRTGEKVFLECVQDMDHENMFWYRQDPGLGLRLIYFSYDVKMKEKGDIPEGYSVSREKKERFSLILESASTNQTSMYLCASSAISSYNEQFFGPGTRLTVL.

J is TRBJ2-1 and V is TRBV2, with TRBD2 identical over 11 bases. V shed 4 bases and J 2 bases; nucleotides not matched to a gene: 1. There are 15 residues in the CDR3. The germline V gene encodes CDR1 SNHLY and CDR2 FYNNEI. The DNA for the CDR3 is TGTGCCAGCAGTGGGACTAGCGGGCCCTACAATGAGCAGTTCTTC. Its protein product is CASSGTSGPYNEQFF.

This clonotype was detected a few times. The V gene is TRBV28, the J gene TRBJ2-3, with 12 bases identical to TRBD2. The CDR3 sequence is 15 residues long. Germline CDR1 MDHEN, CDR2 SYDVKM. Germline trimming cut 6 bases from V and 3 bases from J; bases unmatched to any gene: 4. The DNA for the CDR3 is TGTGCCAGCAGGCCGACTAGCGGGAGAACAGATACGCAGTATTTT. Its translation is CASRPTSGRTDTQYF.

V is TRBV27 and J is TRBJ2-5; 7 nucleotides match TRBD1. CDR3 size: 14 residues. CDR1 and CDR2 from the germline V gene are MNHEY and SMNVEV (reference sequence). Trimming took 5 bases from V and 1 from J; bases not matched to a gene: 4. The CDR3 here is CASSTRGSQETQYF. CDR3 DNA: TGTGCCAGCAGTACCAGGGGGAGCCAAGAGACCCAGTACTTC.

This clonotype was seen only once. The V gene is TRBV6-6, the J gene TRBJ2-5; 11 nucleotides align to TRBD2. The tail of the sequence fits TRBJ2-7 better, so the J call may be wrong. Germline V gene lookup returns CDR1 MNHNY and CDR2 SVGAGI (reference sequence). CDR3 length equals 15 residues. The CDR3: CASRGNSGRAYEQYF. DNA of the CDR3: TGTGCCAGCAGGGGTAATAGCGGGAGGGCCTACGAGCAGTACTTC.

The rearrangement uses TRBV6-6 and TRBJ1-2; 9 bases are shared with TRBD1. After removal of 5 bases from V and 8 bases from J, the junction contained 9 bases not matched to a gene. The CDR3 is 14 residues long. Germline V gives CDR1 MNHNY, CDR2 SVGAGI (reference sequence). The CDR3 reads CASSDPGTGSGYTF. Here the CDR3 DNA reads TGTGCCAGCAGTGACCCCGGGACAGGGAGCGGCTACACCTTC.

This clonotype came up a few times. This rearrangement joins TRBV12-3 or TRBV12-4 to TRBJ1-2, with TRBD1 matching 7 bases. With V trimmed by 3 bases and J by 4 bases, 2 bases remained unmatched. The CDR3 extends over 13 amino acids. The chain's CDR3 is CASSFRDSYGYTF. For the CDR3, the DNA is TGTGCCAGCAGTTTTAGGGACAGCTATGGCTACACCTTC.

The chain links TRBV20-1 to TRBJ2-1, with 8 nucleotides matching TRBD1. Per germline, CDR1 DFQATT and CDR2 SNEGSKA (reference sequence). V lost 0 bases and J lost 4; bases outside the gene matches: 5. This CDR3 is built from 15 residues. The CDR3 DNA follows: TGCAGTGCTAGAGACCCCGGGACAGGATACAATGAGCAGTTCTTC. As protein: CSARDPGTGYNEQFF.

The chain employs TRBV12-3 or TRBV12-4 and TRBJ1-6, with unresolved D. V lost 1 base to trimming and J lost 5 bases, with 9 bases between them. This CDR3 comprises 15 residues. This chain's CDR3 is CASSLGLQDNSPLHF. CDR3 DNA: TGTGCCAGCAGTTTAGGGCTCCAGGATAATTCACCCCTCCACTTT.

The table lists this clonotype with a few counts. The CDR3 spells CASSFWGMNTEAFF. The CDR3 DNA sequence: TGTGCCAGCAGTTTCTGGGGAATGAACACTGAAGCTTTCTTT. The V call is TRBV12-3 or TRBV12-4, the J call TRBJ1-1; no definite D call. The CDR3 runs 14 residues. V was pared by 3 bases and J by 0 bases, with 8 bases between.

The V gene is TRBV7-2, the J gene TRBJ2-4; no definite D call. There are 15 residues in the CDR3. CDR1 and CDR2 from the germline V gene are SGHTA and FQGNSA. V was shortened by 3 bases and J by 8 bases, with 17 bases between the two germline ends. This CDR3 reads CASSFGLSRSDIQYF. The CDR3 region has the DNA TGTGCCAGCAGCTTTGGTTTATCTAGGAGTGACATTCAGTACTTC.

This clonotype has only a few counts. V is TRBV12-3 or TRBV12-4 and J is TRBJ2-6, with D perhaps TRBD1 (6 bases). The CDR3 length is 17 residues. V was pared by 3 bases and J by 3 bases, with 15 bases between. CDR3 residues: CASSFGQGRSGANVLTF. The CDR3 nucleotides are TGTGCCAGCAGTTTCGGCCAGGGGCGCAGTGGGGCCAACGTCCTGACTTTC.

This clonotype was seen a few times. The V gene is TRBV28, the J gene TRBJ2-7; 7 bases match TRBD2. CDR1 and CDR2 (germline): MDHEN, SYDVKM. Germline trimming cut 7 bases from V and 0 bases from J; bases unmatched to any gene: 9. The CDR3 spans 15 residues. The CDR3 bases are TGTGCCAGCACCGTGAGCGGGACCACCTCCTACGAGCAGTACTTC. Encoded protein: CASTVSGTTSYEQYF.

J is TRBJ2-7 and V is TRBV10-3, with 10 bases matching TRBD2. The CDR3 is 13 residues long. The J segment lost 6 bases and the V segment lost 11 bases, leaving 10 bases of the junction unmatched. The germline V gene has CDR1 ENHRY and CDR2 SYGVKD. The CDR3 loop is CAAREREGREQYF. The CDR3 DNA follows: TGTGCCGCCAGGGAGCGGGAGGGCCGCGAGCAGTACTTC.

This clonotype appeared a few times. The rearrangement joins TRBV6-6 to TRBJ2-5; a weak D match, TRBD1 (6 bases). Germline lookup yields CDR1 MNHNY and CDR2 SVGAGI (reference sequence). The length of the CDR3 is 17 residues. The V gene lost 0 bases and the J gene lost 5 bases, with 19 bases spanning the gap. CDR3 nucleotides: TGTGCCAGCAGTTACTCGAGAGAGGTGGGGGCTGAGGAGACCCAGTACTTC. Residues: CASSYSREVGAEETQYF.

The chain joins TRBV28 to TRBJ2-7; possible D gene TRBD2, 6 bases. TRBJ2-5 explains the end of the DNA better; the J call may be wrong. The CDR3 spans 15 residues. The V gene's germline CDR1 is MDHEN and CDR2 SYDVKM. The CDR3 sequence is CASRIAARWGETQYF. The CDR3 bases are TGTGCCAGCAGGATAGCGGCCCGGTGGGGGGAGACCCAGTACTTC.

This clonotype appeared a few times. The chain joins TRBV28 to TRBJ1-2, with D possibly TRBD1 on 6 matching bases. The CDR3 spans 12 residues. Trimming removed 7 bases from V and 8 bases from J, with 14 bases in between. Germline V gene sequence: CDR1 MDHEN, CDR2 SYDVKM. The chain's CDR3 is CASTYRDRGYTF. In DNA, the CDR3 is TGTGCCAGCACCTACAGGGATCGGGGCTACACCTTC.

This clonotype was seen only a few times. The gene calls are TRBV6-2 or TRBV6-3 and TRBJ1-5, with D tentatively TRBD1 (5 bases). CDR1 and CDR2 from the germline V gene are MNHEY and SVGEGT. With 2 bases removed from V and 3 bases from J, the gap between germline ends came to 11 bases. The CDR3 is made up of 15 amino acids. CDR3 amino acids: CASSYVDSPNQPQHF. DNA of the CDR3: TGTGCCAGCAGTTACGTCGACAGTCCCAATCAGCCCCAGCATTTT.

V and J are TRBV27 and TRBJ1-2; D possibly corresponds to TRBD1 (6 bases). The CDR3 spans 13 residues. Trimming removed 7 bases from V and 4 bases from J, with 13 bases in between. From germline, CDR1 is MNHEY and CDR2 SMNVEV (reference sequence). The CDR3 sequence: CASMAGAGYGYTF. Here the CDR3 DNA reads TGTGCCAGCATGGCGGGGGCAGGCTATGGCTACACCTTC.

A few counts support this clonotype. V and J are TRBV7-2 and TRBJ2-4; 8 bases are a match to TRBD2. This CDR3 region has 12 residues. Trimming cost V 2 bases and J 10 bases; bases outside gene matches: 1. CDR1 is SGHTA and CDR2 is FQGNSA in the germline V gene. The CDR3 loop reads CASSLTGGIQYF. For the CDR3, the DNA is TGTGCCAGCAGCTTAACGGGAGGGATTCAGTACTTC.

This clonotype has just a few counts. V usage is TRBV6-2 or TRBV6-3 and J usage is TRBJ2-3, with a weak D call TRBD1 (5 bases). V lost 2 bases to trimming and J lost 1 base, with 13 bases between them. The germline gives CDR1 MNHEY, CDR2 SVGEGT. CDR3 length: 16 amino acids. The CDR3 bases are TGTGCCAGCAGTTACGGTCCGGACATGCGCACAGATACGCAGTATTTT. Its translation is CASSYGPDMRTDTQYF.

Here the CDR3 reads CSAGKLAGSYNEQFF. CDR3 DNA: TGCAGTGCTGGAAAACTAGCGGGAAGTTACAATGAGCAGTTCTTC. The chain joins TRBV20-1 to TRBJ2-1; 10 positions agree with TRBD2. The V segment lost 5 bases and the J segment 4 bases; nucleotides outside the gene matches: 8. There are 15 residues in the CDR3. Germline lookup yields CDR1 DFQATT and CDR2 SNEGSKA (reference sequence).

This clonotype was seen only once. V is TRBV7-2 and J is TRBJ2-2; weak D call: TRBD1 (6 bases). Looked up from germline, CDR1 is SGHTA and CDR2 is FQGNSA. The V gene lost 2 bases and the J gene lost 7 bases, with 14 bases spanning the gap. The CDR3 has 15 amino acids. CDR3 in DNA: TGTGCCAGCAGCTTAAATGCCGGGACATTCGGGGAGCTGTTTTTT. Its protein is CASSLNAGTFGELFF.

This clonotype appeared a few times. V is TRBV15 and J is TRBJ2-5; D remains ambiguous. V shed 1 base and J shed 2 bases, with 17 bases lying between them. CDR1 is LNHNV and CDR2 is YYDKDF in the germline V gene (reference sequence). The CDR3 is 17 amino acids. The DNA for the CDR3 is TGTGCCACCAGCAGAGCGCGTGAAGGTTTCATTCAAGAGACCCAGTACTTC. Amino acid sequence: CATSRAREGFIQETQYF.

In its sample, this clonotype was seen a few times. The J gene is TRBJ2-5, the V gene TRBV7-9, with D possibly TRBD2 on 5 matching bases. The DNA end is more similar to TRBJ2-7, so the J call may be wrong. Germline loops: CDR1 SEHNR, CDR2 FQNEAQ (reference sequence). The CDR3 contains 15 residues. This chain's CDR3 is CASSSGLAFSYEQYF. DNA for the CDR3: TGTGCCAGCAGTTCAGGACTGGCTTTCTCCTACGAGCAGTACTTC.

V usage is TRBV6-4 and J usage is TRBJ2-5; 9 nucleotides align to TRBD2. CDR3 length: 16 amino acids. V trimming: 5 bases; J trimming: 11 bases; junction bases outside the gene matches: 18. Germline assignment: CDR1 MRHNA and CDR2 SNTAGT. CDR3 DNA: TGTGCCAGCAGTCCCAGAGCGGGAGGAGGGGGAAATGAGCAGTACTTC. Its protein is CASSPRAGGGGNEQYF.